These 21 T cell receptor beta chains share one sample of origin, sequenced in a study of radiotherapy plus CTLA-4 blockade in lung cancer. Produced via immunoSEQ multiplex PCR; TCRdb's table is partial and in-frame only. The sample shows tens of thousands of clones, under 90% of them seen only once. The specimen was peripheral blood, collected from a patient treated with radiotherapy plus ipilimumab. These receptors all stem from a human donor with non-small cell lung cancer who had stable disease on radiotherapy plus ipilimumab.

The J gene is TRBJ1-6, the V gene TRBV10-2; unclear D gene. The CDR3 sequence is 19 residues long. Trimming pared 0 bases from V and 0 bases from J, leaving 15 bases between. The germline V gene encodes CDR1 WSHSY and CDR2 SAAADI. CDR3 nucleotides: TGCGCCAGCAGTGAGTCTCATCCTGGCCTGAGCTCCTATAATTCACCCCTCCACTTT. Protein: CASSESHPGLSSYNSPLHF.

The V call is TRBV28, the J call TRBJ1-1, with D maybe TRBD1 (5 bases). CDR3 size: 14 residues. Germline V CDR1 and CDR2: MDHEN, SYDVKM. The germline V and J ends were trimmed by 0 bases and 2 bases, with 7 bases remaining between them. CDR3 sequence (DNA): TGTGCCAGCAGTTTATGGGGGGGAAACACTGAAGCTTTCTTT. Translation: CASSLWGGNTEAFF.

The sample holds a few counts of this clone. V usage is TRBV28 and J usage is TRBJ2-2; tentatively, D is TRBD1 (6 bases). Germline V gives CDR1 MDHEN, CDR2 SYDVKM. Trimming removed 2 bases from V and 3 bases from J, with 7 bases in between. This CDR3 spans 14 amino acids. In DNA, the CDR3 is TGTGCCAGCAGTTTAGCAGGGGACACCGGGGAGCTGTTTTTT. Amino acids: CASSLAGDTGELFF.

This clone was detected only a few times. The chain joins TRBV7-9 to TRBJ1-3; perhaps TRBD1 as D (5 bases). Trimming stripped 5 bases from V and 0 bases from J, with 11 bases between. Germline-derived CDR1 and CDR2 are SEHNR and FQNEAQ (reference sequence). The CDR3 extends over 15 amino acids. The CDR3 region has the DNA TGTGCCAGCAGCGAAACAGGAAGCTCTGGAAACACCATATATTTT. Translated: CASSETGSSGNTIYF.

The chain couples TRBV2 to TRBJ2-3; TRBD2 might be the D (6 bases). V lost 7 bases, J lost 2 bases, and 19 bases lay in between. In germline, CDR1 is SNHLY, CDR2 FYNNEI. This CDR3 is built from 16 residues. CDR3 sequence reads: CASNDERVTTTDTQYF. CDR3 nucleotide sequence: TGTGCCAGCAACGACGAGCGGGTGACAACCACAGATACGCAGTATTTT.

This clone was observed a few times. The chain uses TRBV10-2 and TRBJ2-1; 7 bases match TRBD1. CDR1 is WSHSY and CDR2 is SAAADI in the germline V gene. The V and J ends lost 0 bases and 3 bases, in that order; junction bases with no gene match: 5. This CDR3 comprises 16 residues. CDR3 DNA: TGCGCCAGCAGTGAGTCCTTACAGGGGTACTACAATGAGCAGTTCTTC. This translates into CASSESLQGYYNEQFF.

The rearrangement uses TRBV7-3 and TRBJ2-3; TRBD2 aligns across 7 bases. CDR1 is SGHTA, CDR2 FQGTGA, per germline. CDR3 length: 13 amino acids. The J segment lost 5 bases and the V segment lost 5 bases, leaving 4 bases of the junction unmatched. CDR3: CASSPSGVDTQYF. The DNA for the CDR3 is TGTGCCAGCAGCCCCAGCGGGGTAGATACGCAGTATTTT.

This chain connects TRBV7-9 to TRBJ2-1, with 9 bases fitting TRBD1. With 4 bases clipped from V and 4 bases from J, the junction kept 8 bases outside the gene matches. The CDR3 sequence is 16 residues long. Germline assignment: CDR1 SEHNR and CDR2 FQNEAQ (reference sequence). The CDR3 spells CASSSKGQGFYNEQFF. As DNA, the CDR3 is TGTGCCAGCAGCTCTAAGGGACAGGGTTTTTACAATGAGCAGTTCTTC. The full variable domain, its missing parts supplied by reference TRBV7-9 and TRBJ2-1, is DTGVSQNPRHKITKRGQNVTFRCDPISEHNRLYWYRQTLGQGPEFLTYFQNEAQLEKSRLLSDRFSAERPKGSFSTLEIQRTEQGDSAMYLCASSSKGQGFYNEQFFGPGTRLTVL.

This rearrangement joins TRBV4-1 to TRBJ2-2; the D is unclear. The V end was cut by 3 bases, the J end by 7 bases, with 9 bases between. Germline V gives CDR1 MGHRA, CDR2 YSYEKL. The CDR3 consists of 13 residues. The CDR3, as DNA: TGCGCCAGCAGCCACCTTTTTGGCGGGGAGCTGTTTTTT. It is translated as CASSHLFGGELFF.

The V and J genes are TRBV2 and TRBJ1-2; no reliable D call. From germline, CDR1 is SNHLY and CDR2 FYNNEI. The CDR3 runs 14 residues. With 4 bases removed from V and 2 bases from J, the gap between germline ends came to 11 bases. The CDR3 region has the DNA TGTGCCAGCAGTGCCGTTGGCATCAACTATGGCTACACCTTC. Protein sequence: CASSAVGINYGYTF. Supplemented by reference TRBV2 and TRBJ1-2, the full variable domain reads EPEVTQTPSHQVTQMGQEVILRCVPISNHLYFYWYRQILGQKVEFLVSFYNNEISEKSEIFDDQFSVERPDGSNFTLKIRSTKLEDSAMYFCASSAVGINYGYTFGSGTRLTVV.

The genes are TRBV18 and TRBJ1-4; D unclear. Trimming took 3 bases from V and 8 from J, leaving 19 bases between them. The CDR3 is 16 amino acids. Germline V gene sequence: CDR1 KGHSH, CDR2 LQKENI. The CDR3 spells CASSPGSPGGGEKLFF. In nucleotides, the CDR3 is TGTGCCAGCTCACCCGGGTCGCCCGGTGGTGGGGAAAAACTGTTTTTT.

This clone was observed a few times. The genes are TRBV9 and TRBJ2-7; 11 bases line up with TRBD1. The CDR3 contains 16 residues. Germline CDR1 and CDR2: SGDLS and YYNGEE. The V gene end was trimmed by 3 bases and the J gene end by 5 bases; junction bases not matched to a gene: 10. The CDR3 DNA reads TGTGCCAGCAGCGCGGACAGGGGGCTAAGAATCGACGAGCAGTACTTC. Residues: CASSADRGLRIDEQYF.

This chain uses TRBV5-1 with TRBJ2-7, with 9 bases fitting TRBD2. Germline V CDR1 and CDR2: SGHRS, YFSETQ. The V segment lost 0 bases and the J segment 4 bases; nucleotides outside the gene matches: 8. This CDR3 has 16 residues. The CDR3 reads CASSLARLAGHYEQYF. The CDR3 nucleotides read TGCGCCAGCAGCTTGGCTCGTCTAGCGGGGCATTACGAGCAGTACTTC.

V gene TRBV18 combines with J gene TRBJ1-3; 9 bases map to TRBD1. The CDR3 consists of 16 residues. The V and J ends lost 3 bases and 4 bases, in that order; junction bases with no gene match: 7. Looked up from germline, CDR1 is KGHSH and CDR2 is LQKENI. In DNA, the CDR3 is TGTGCCAGCTCACCCCGGGACAGGGTACGAGGAAACACCATATATTTT. Its protein product is CASSPRDRVRGNTIYF.

This rearrangement joins TRBV30 to TRBJ2-5; TRBD2 aligns across 10 bases. The CDR3 has 15 residues. CDR1 is GTSNPN, CDR2 SVGIG, per germline (reference sequence). The ends lost 3 bases at V and 4 bases at J; junction bases unmatched: 8. CDR3 nucleotides: TGTGCCTGGAGCCATTCGGGACTAGCGCTAGAGACCCAGTACTTC. The encoded protein is CAWSHSGLALETQYF.

The DNA of the CDR3 is TGTGCCAGCAGTCCGGACAGGGAAACCTACGAGCAGTACTTC. Translation gives CASSPDRETYEQYF. The rearrangement joins TRBV6-5 to TRBJ2-7; 8 nucleotides align to TRBD1. The CDR3 extends over 14 amino acids. The J segment lost 2 bases and the V segment lost 5 bases, leaving 5 bases of the junction unmatched. Germline V CDR1 and CDR2: MNHEY, SVGAGI.

V and J are TRBV18 and TRBJ2-1; 8 positions agree with TRBD2. After removal of 6 bases from V and 6 bases from J, the junction contained 16 bases not matched to a gene. From germline, CDR1 is KGHSH and CDR2 LQKENI. The CDR3 runs 17 residues. The CDR3 DNA is TGTGCCAGCTCCCGGGTTACTAGCGGCTCGCGGGGCAATGAGCAGTTCTTC. As protein: CASSRVTSGSRGNEQFF.

This clone was seen a single time. The chain uses TRBV6-1 and TRBJ2-1; 14 bases agree with TRBD2. Germline V gene lookup returns CDR1 MNHNS and CDR2 SASEGT. The V segment lost 4 bases and the J segment 4 bases; nucleotides outside the gene matches: 9. The CDR3 length is 18 residues. CDR3: CASSARGLAGGLYNEQFF. CDR3 DNA sequence: TGTGCCAGCAGTGCCCGAGGACTAGCGGGAGGATTATACAATGAGCAGTTCTTC.

The rearrangement links TRBV18 to TRBJ2-1; the D is unclear. V was pared by 3 bases and J by 8 bases, with 17 bases between. The CDR3 has 15 residues. Germline lookup yields CDR1 KGHSH and CDR2 LQKENI. For the CDR3, the DNA is TGTGCCAGCTCACCTTCCGGGTCAAGCCTCGATGAGCAGTTCTTC. Protein product: CASSPSGSSLDEQFF.

In DNA form, the CDR3 reads TGTGCCAGCAGTTTAACAGGGGGCTATGGCTACACCTTC. Translated: CASSLTGGYGYTF. This rearrangement joins TRBV28 to TRBJ1-2; 8 nucleotides agree with TRBD1. This CDR3 region has 13 residues. Trimming removed 2 bases from V and 4 bases from J; junction bases left unmatched: 0. CDR1 and CDR2 from the germline V gene are MDHEN and SYDVKM.

The chain carries TRBV20-1 and TRBJ1-1; D is uncertain. The V end was cut by 6 bases, the J end by 0 bases, with 5 bases between. Germline lookup yields CDR1 DFQATT and CDR2 SNEGSKA (reference sequence). The length of the CDR3 is 11 residues. As DNA, the CDR3 is TGCAGTGCGGAGCTGAACACTGAAGCTTTCTTT. Encoded protein: CSAELNTEAFF.